This TCR beta chain was captured in a study of regulatory T cells in long-lasting Graves disease. The junction had 8 bases not matched to a gene; V was cut back by 7 bases and J by 2 bases. The V gene's germline CDR1 is SGHAT and CDR2 FQNNGV. This CDR3 has 15 amino acids. Arm-PCR of CDR3 regions with iRepertoire HTBI primers generated TCR beta libraries. One entry per CDR3 protein, called by TCRdb with MiXCR from the multiplex PCR reads. The table shows approximately 230,000 distinct CDR3 sequences, with 15% to 20% occurring only once. Ten or more counts support this clonotype. Its antigen is not known. Whole-study results and caveats: Newly diagnosed Graves' patients had higher TCR diversity than persistent ones. Persistent disease preferred TRBV28, TRBJ1-2 and TRBJ2-5. Public clonotype sharing was higher in persistent than newly diagnosed patients.

The sample's time point: newly diagnosed GD, antithyroid drugs for less than 3 months. PBMC RNA was the source of the TCR library. Per American Thyroid Association guidelines, Graves' disease was diagnosed. The V call is TRBV11-2, the J call TRBJ1-1; 9 bases map to TRBD1. The receptor was derived from a female donor with Graves disease. The sample here was peripheral blood mononuclear cells (PBMCs), taken at new diagnosis, from a patient treated with antithyroid drugs. CDR3 loop: CASTPRTGENTEAFF. The CDR3 coding sequence is TGTGCCAGCACCCCCCGGACAGGGGAAAACACTGAAGCTTTCTTT.